Listed here are 27 T cell receptor beta chains from one sample, sequenced in a study of shared clonotypes between healthy human individuals. The protocol was immunoSEQ multiplex PCR, while the TCRdb copy is restricted to in-frame clones and leaves out a portion. The table lists about 2.4 million clones, approximately 94% of them singletons. The sequenced material came from naive CD4+ T cells from PBMCs. Subset specified: CD45RA+ positively selected. The receptors originated from a man between 18 and 35 years old in good health. Some clones in this sample may be carry-over from other donors' samples.

The chain recombines TRBV10-3 with TRBJ2-1, with 15 bases matching TRBD2. The trim removed 2 bases at V and 10 bases at J, leaving 9 bases unmatched. CDR1 is ENHRY and CDR2 is SYGVKD in the germline V gene. This CDR3 contains 17 residues. The CDR3 DNA sequence: TGTGCCATCAGTGAGGGACTAGCGGGAGGGATAAGGGGGGAGCAGTTCTTC. Translation gives CAISEGLAGGIRGEQFF.

This chain joins TRBV5-1 and TRBJ2-7; the D is unclear. The ends were cut back, 1 base at V and 5 bases at J, with 13 bases in the middle. Germline-derived CDR1 and CDR2 are SGHRS and YFSETQ. The CDR3 contains 14 residues. The CDR3 is CASSLIGGINEQYF. The CDR3 region has the DNA TGCGCCAGCAGCTTGATCGGTGGAATTAACGAGCAGTACTTC.

This clone occurred once. This CDR3 reads CASSLDRDSIYEQYF. CDR3 in DNA: TGTGCCAGCAGCTTAGACCGGGACAGCATCTACGAGCAGTACTTC. This rearrangement joins TRBV11-2 to TRBJ2-7; 7 positions agree with TRBD1. V dropped 0 bases and J dropped 3; count of bases not matched to a gene: 5. The CDR3 extends over 15 amino acids. CDR1 and CDR2 from the germline V gene are SGHAT and FQNNGV.

This chain uses TRBV28 with TRBJ2-1; 11 bases align to TRBD1. The CDR3 has 16 residues. V was pared by 7 bases and J by 8 bases, with 13 bases of the junction left unmatched. Germline values: CDR1 MDHEN, CDR2 SYDVKM. The DNA of the CDR3 is TGTGCCAGCACAACTTGGGGACAGGGGGTTAGATATGAGCAGTTCTTC. It specifies CASTTWGQGVRYEQFF.

The chain carries TRBV29-1 and TRBJ2-7; 15 bases are a match to TRBD2. J was trimmed by 3 bases and V by 6 bases; bases with no gene match: 0. The CDR3 is 13 residues long. Germline V gives CDR1 SQVTM, CDR2 ANQGSEA. Here the CDR3 DNA reads TGCAGCGTGGGACTAGCGGGGGGCTACGAGCAGTACTTC. Translating gives CSVGLAGGYEQYF.

J is TRBJ2-7 and V is TRBV5-1; maybe TRBD2 (6 bases). V gave up 5 bases and J gave up 1 base, with 16 bases separating them. From germline, CDR1 is SGHRS and CDR2 YFSETQ. The CDR3 contains 15 residues. DNA of the CDR3: TGCGCCAGCAGGGTGGCGGGGTTATGGTCCTACGAGCAGTACTTC. This translates into CASRVAGLWSYEQYF.

V usage is TRBV6-5 and J usage is TRBJ1-2, with a tentative D call TRBD1 (6 bases). The CDR3 has 15 residues. The germline CDR1 and CDR2 sequences are MNHEY and SVGAGI. V lost 0 bases, J lost 4 bases, and 12 bases lay in between. The CDR3 bases are TGTGCCAGCAGTTACTCGAGCAGGGGCGCCTATGGCTACACCTTC. It yields the protein CASSYSSRGAYGYTF.

This rearrangement joins TRBV28 to TRBJ2-3; the D call may be TRBD1 or TRBD2 (5 bases each). The germline V gene encodes CDR1 MDHEN and CDR2 SYDVKM. The V gene lost 4 bases and the J gene lost 0 bases, with 14 bases spanning the gap. This CDR3 is 16 amino acids long. The CDR3 is CASSYVGTGSTDTQYF. In nucleotides, the CDR3 is TGTGCCAGCAGTTACGTTGGGACGGGAAGCACAGATACGCAGTATTTT.

V usage is TRBV6-9 and J usage is TRBJ2-2, with D uncertain. The CDR3 totals 10 residues. The germline CDR1 and CDR2 sequences are MNHGY and SVAAGI. Trimming pared 8 bases from V and 7 bases from J, leaving 5 bases between. CDR3 residues: CASPHGELFF. Here the CDR3 DNA reads TGTGCCAGCCCCCACGGGGAGCTGTTTTTT.

The V call is TRBV19, the J call TRBJ2-7; 8 nucleotides line up with TRBD1. V trimming: 3 bases; J trimming: 6 bases; junction bases outside the gene matches: 7. Germline CDR1 LNHDA, CDR2 SQIVND (reference sequence). The CDR3 consists of 14 residues. The CDR3 DNA follows: TGTGCCAGTAGTATCCGAGGACAGGGACGCGAGCAGTACTTC. Encoded protein: CASSIRGQGREQYF.

This chain connects TRBV5-1 to TRBJ1-1; 8 bases line up with TRBD1. This CDR3 contains 15 residues. V lost 4 bases to trimming and J lost 6 bases; unmatched junction nucleotides: 11. In germline, CDR1 is SGHRS, CDR2 YFSETQ. This CDR3 reads CASSGRQGRNAEAFF. For the CDR3, the DNA is TGCGCCAGCAGCGGAAGACAGGGGAGAAACGCTGAAGCTTTCTTT.

This chain connects TRBV30 to TRBJ2-2, with D possibly being TRBD1 (6 bases). The CDR3 is 14 amino acids. Trimming took off 5 bases at V and 3 bases at J, with 13 bases between the two ends. Germline CDR1 and CDR2: GTSNPN and SVGIG (reference sequence). CDR3 nucleotide sequence: TGTGCCTGGGCTACGGACAGCTACACCGGGGAGCTGTTTTTT. Translation gives CAWATDSYTGELFF.

The chain has TRBV7-9 and TRBJ2-5; a possible D gene is TRBD1 (5 bases). The DNA end lines up better with TRBJ2-7; the J call may be wrong. This CDR3 contains 13 residues. Germline V gene data show CDR1 as SEHNR and CDR2 as FQNEAQ (reference sequence). The CDR3 here is CASSFVRAHEQYF. As DNA, the CDR3 is TGTGCCAGCAGCTTTGTCAGGGCCCACGAGCAGTACTTC.

The chain links TRBV5-1 to TRBJ2-5, with 9 positions matching TRBD2. Germline V lookup: CDR1 SGHRS, CDR2 YFSETQ. Trimming cost V 0 bases and J 6 bases; bases outside gene matches: 9. The CDR3 loop spans 16 amino acids. The CDR3 region has the DNA TGCGCCAGCAGCTTGGTTTCTAGCGGGAACAAGAAGACCCAGTACTTC. This gives the protein CASSLVSSGNKKTQYF.

In DNA, the CDR3 is TGTGCCAGCAGCCGCTTAGCGGGGAGTGGCACAGATACGCAGTATTTT. It translates to CASSRLAGSGTDTQYF. V usage is TRBV27 and J usage is TRBJ2-3, with 8 bases that match TRBD2. The V segment lost 6 bases and the J segment 1 base; nucleotides outside the gene matches: 9. Germline V gene data show CDR1 as MNHEY and CDR2 as SMNVEV (reference sequence). The CDR3 is made up of 16 amino acids.

The V call is TRBV7-2, the J call TRBJ1-1; the D is unclear. Germline V gives CDR1 SGHTA, CDR2 FQGNSA. V lost 6 bases and J lost 1, with 12 bases in between. The CDR3 runs 14 residues. The CDR3 sequence is CASSSSPGNTEAFF. The DNA for the CDR3 is TGTGCCAGCAGTAGTTCCCCAGGGAACACTGAAGCTTTCTTT.

The V and J genes are TRBV2 and TRBJ1-2; TRBD1 is a possible D gene (5 bases). Germline loops: CDR1 SNHLY, CDR2 FYNNEI. The CDR3 extends over 14 amino acids. Deletions cut 3 bases from V and 6 bases from J, with 14 bases between. CDR3: CASSEIGGVNGYTF. For the CDR3, the DNA is TGTGCCAGCAGTGAGATCGGAGGGGTTAATGGCTACACCTTC.

The table lists this clone with a count of one. The chain's CDR3 is CASSKMGTKTNEKLFF. CDR3 sequence (DNA): TGTGCCAGCAGTAAAATGGGGACGAAGACTAATGAAAAACTGTTTTTT. J is TRBJ1-4 and V is TRBV6-6, with D maybe TRBD1 (5 bases). The germline V gene encodes CDR1 MNHNY and CDR2 SVGAGI (reference sequence). With 5 bases removed from V and 2 bases from J, the gap between germline ends came to 15 bases. The CDR3 is made up of 16 amino acids.

The genes are TRBV28 and TRBJ1-1; D is ambiguous. Germline loops: CDR1 MDHEN, CDR2 SYDVKM. Trimming removed 2 bases from V and 0 bases from J, with 16 bases in between. The CDR3 is 17 amino acids. The CDR3 protein is CASSLEELSGMNTEAFF. Written as DNA, the CDR3 is TGTGCCAGCAGTTTAGAGGAGTTGAGCGGTATGAACACTGAAGCTTTCTTT.

This clone came up once. The chain joins TRBV5-1 to TRBJ2-1, with D unresolved. V was pared by 1 base and J by 15 bases, with 17 bases between. This CDR3 has 13 residues. Germline V gene lookup returns CDR1 SGHRS and CDR2 YFSETQ. CDR3 DNA sequence: TGCGCCAGCAGCTTGTCGCTAGACAATTTTCGGTTCTTC. This codes for CASSLSLDNFRFF.

The V and J genes are TRBV2 and TRBJ2-7; D uncertain. The CDR3 is 13 residues long. Trimming took 5 bases from V and 0 from J, leaving 8 bases between them. From germline, CDR1 is SNHLY and CDR2 FYNNEI. CDR3 DNA: TGTGCCAGCAGTCCCGTAAGCTCCTACGAGCAGTACTTC. It yields the protein CASSPVSSYEQYF.

The rearrangement uses TRBV25-1 and TRBJ1-2, with 8 positions matching TRBD1. Trimming at V came to 3 bases and at J to 2 bases, leaving 8 bases not matched to a gene. CDR1 and CDR2 from the germline V gene are MGHDK and SYGVNS. This CDR3 region has 16 residues. CDR3 bases: TGTGCCAGCAGTGATCAAGGACAGGGCCCCAACTATGGCTACACCTTC. Translated, it gives CASSDQGQGPNYGYTF.

J is TRBJ1-1 and V is TRBV9, with D possibly TRBD1 on 6 matching bases. V was cut by 3 bases and J by 5 bases, with 11 bases left in between. The CDR3 length is 13 residues. CDR1 is SGDLS, CDR2 YYNGEE, per germline. The CDR3 spells CASSEGVRTEAFF. The DNA of the CDR3 is TGTGCCAGCAGCGAGGGGGTTCGGACTGAAGCTTTCTTT.

The chain uses TRBV7-2 and TRBJ2-5; no definite D call. The CDR3 sequence is 15 residues long. CDR1 and CDR2 (germline): SGHTA, FQGNSA. Trimming took 3 bases from V and 1 from J, leaving 12 bases between them. The CDR3 bases are TGTGCCAGCAGCTTGTCTGTGGCGGTCCAAGAGACCCAGTACTTC. This encodes CASSLSVAVQETQYF.

The chain couples TRBV7-9 to TRBJ1-3; D might be TRBD1 (6 bases). The ends were cut back, 5 bases at V and 0 bases at J, with 8 bases in the middle. In germline, CDR1 is SEHNR, CDR2 FQNEAQ (reference sequence). CDR3 length: 14 amino acids. The CDR3 sequence is CASSIQGSGNTIYF. The CDR3 coding sequence is TGTGCCAGCAGCATACAGGGCTCTGGAAACACCATATATTTT.

This chain links TRBV5-1 with TRBJ2-3, with TRBD2 matching over 13 bases. From germline, CDR1 is SGHRS and CDR2 YFSETQ. This CDR3 spans 15 amino acids. V lost 2 bases to trimming and J lost 6 bases; unmatched junction nucleotides: 3. CDR3 sequence (DNA): TGCGCCAGCAGCTTTGGACTAGCGGGAGAGGATACGCAGTATTTT. Its protein is CASSFGLAGEDTQYF. Together with reference TRBV5-1 and TRBJ2-3, the CDR3 gives the full variable domain: KAGVTQTPRYLIKTRGQQVTLSCSPISGHRSVSWYQQTPGQGLQFLFEYFSETQRNKGNFPGRFSGRQFSNSRSEMNVSTLELGDSALYLCASSFGLAGEDTQYFGPGTRLTVL.

The V gene is TRBV5-1, the J gene TRBJ2-5; D perhaps matches TRBD2 (5 bases). In germline, CDR1 is SGHRS, CDR2 YFSETQ. CDR3 length: 14 amino acids. V lost 5 bases to trimming and J lost 7 bases, with 18 bases between them. The CDR3 DNA follows: TGCGCCAGCAGATCAGCACAACCCGGAGGGACCCAGTACTTC. It yields the protein CASRSAQPGGTQYF.